This T cell receptor (beta chain) was recovered during a study of cytomegalovirus exposure and HLA in healthy donors. General observations from the study: Associated with HLA alleles at 0.05 false discovery rate in a later analysis were around 15,000 TCR beta sequences.

The PCR used 60 Vbeta and 13 Jbeta primers. Sequenced by immunoSEQ multiplex PCR; TCRdb stores in-frame clones only, minus some. The table records under 200,000 clones, around 81% of them present only once. A word on this clone: Its antigen is unidentified.

Sequencing was performed on PBMCs. This clonotype was obtained from a man aged 35 to 55 in good health and CMV-seronegative.

The CDR3 bases are TGTGCCAGCAGCGTAGGGGAGGCAGATACGCAGTATTTT. Amino acid sequence: CASSVGEADTQYF. This chain connects TRBV9 to TRBJ2-3, with D perhaps TRBD2 (6 bases). Trimming left V 0 bases short and J 4 bases short, with 6 bases between. CDR1 and CDR2 from the germline V gene are SGDLS and YYNGEE. This CDR3 spans 13 amino acids.